Listed here is a single T cell receptor beta chain. The data stem from a study of blood T cell repertoires in COVID-19. Study at large: Collection of acute and convalescent COVID-19 samples took place in the United States, Italy and Spain. PBMCs, B-cell-depleted T cells, or T cells were the source of the cDNA or gDNA that made up the material.

Followed over time, Seattle patients had been enrolled while infection was active. Methods used by the authors: It was from reference gene primer amplification that nucleated cell counts were estimated. Profiled with immunoSEQ multiplex PCR; TCRdb holds only in-frame clones, not every one. The DNA was the basis for D and trimming; V, J and clone size are from that table. The repertoire consists of roughly 300,000 clones, with about 89% occurring once and the leading ten covering over 2%. This receptor was identified in a young woman with COVID-19, enrolled during active disease. Specimen: peripheral blood.

The CDR3, as DNA: TGTGCCAGCAGCTCAAAGACTAGCGGGAGTTCCGATGAGCAGTTCTTC. It codes for CASSSKTSGSSDEQFF. V gene TRBV3-1 (or the pseudogene TRBV3-2) combines with J gene TRBJ2-1; TRBD2 matches 12 bases. Germline assignment: CDR1 LGHDT and CDR2 YNNKEL (reference sequence). The CDR3 has 16 amino acids. V shed 5 bases, J shed 8 bases, and the junction held 10 bases outside the gene matches.